A single sample is the source of the 11 T cell receptor beta chains below, sequenced in a study of blood T cell repertoires in COVID-19. TCRdb's table, derived via immunoSEQ multiplex PCR, lists solely in-frame clones and lacks some. The data contain under 350,000 clones, 90% of them seen just once; the ten biggest clones take up 6.8%. Sequenced material: peripheral blood. The origin of the receptors is a woman between 25 and 40 years old with COVID-19, enrolled during active disease.

This clone occurred once. This chain uses TRBV30 with TRBJ2-6; D possibly corresponds to TRBD1 (6 bases). The V end was cut by 7 bases, the J end by 2 bases, with 12 bases between. This CDR3 comprises 14 residues. CDR1 and CDR2 (germline): GTSNPN, SVGIG (reference sequence). The CDR3 DNA reads TGTGCCTTACAGGGTAGGCCTGGGGCCAACGTCCTGACTTTC. Encoded protein: CALQGRPGANVLTF.

The chain carries TRBV18 and TRBJ2-7, with no clear D. The CDR3 totals 13 residues. Per germline, CDR1 KGHSH and CDR2 LQKENI. V was cut by 3 bases and J by 9 bases, with 15 bases left in between. Here the CDR3 reads CASSPSALFGQYF. The CDR3 DNA follows: TGTGCCAGCTCACCCTCCGCCCTATTCGGGCAGTACTTC.

This sequence joins TRBV7-9 and TRBJ2-3; possible D gene TRBD1, 5 bases. Germline V gene lookup returns CDR1 SEHNR and CDR2 FQNEAQ (reference sequence). The ends were cut back, 8 bases at V and 0 bases at J, with 9 bases in the middle. The CDR3 length is 13 residues. The CDR3 spells CASRGASTDTQYF. The CDR3 nucleotides read TGTGCCAGCCGTGGGGCTAGCACAGATACGCAGTATTTT.

This chain links TRBV30 with TRBJ2-2, with D maybe TRBD1 (6 bases). The length of the CDR3 is 15 residues. Looked up from germline, CDR1 is GTSNPN and CDR2 is SVGIG (reference sequence). V was trimmed by 3 bases and J by 4 bases, leaving 15 bases between them. Here the CDR3 reads CAWSASGTSTGELFF. The CDR3 DNA is TGTGCCTGGAGCGCCTCCGGGACATCCACCGGGGAGCTGTTTTTT.

This clone came up once. This CDR3 is also generated by other DNA sequences in the sample. J is TRBJ1-5 and V is TRBV19; 11 bases fit TRBD1. V shed 1 base, J shed 6 bases, and the junction held 2 bases outside the gene matches. This CDR3 comprises 15 residues. Germline assignment: CDR1 LNHDA and CDR2 SQIVND (reference sequence). CDR3 nucleotide sequence: TGTGCCAGTAGTATAGGGACAGGGGGCGGTCAGCCCCAGCATTTT. Encoded protein: CASSIGTGGGQPQHF.

The chain joins TRBV20-1 to TRBJ2-2, with a weak D call TRBD2 (6 bases). V gave up 4 bases and J gave up 5 bases, with 11 bases separating them. Germline V CDR1 and CDR2: DFQATT, SNEGSKA (reference sequence). CDR3 length: 13 amino acids. The CDR3 DNA is TGCAGTGCTAATGATGCGGGGACCGGGGAGCTGTTTTTT. This encodes CSANDAGTGELFF.

CDR3: CASSLETSREKLFF. CDR3 sequence (DNA): TGCGCCAGCAGCTTGGAGACAAGCCGTGAAAAACTGTTTTTT. The rearrangement links TRBV5-1 to TRBJ1-4; D gene uncertain. Trimming stripped 0 bases from V and 7 bases from J, with 10 bases between. CDR3 size: 14 residues. The germline V gene encodes CDR1 SGHRS and CDR2 YFSETQ.

V gene TRBV7-3 combines with J gene TRBJ2-7; tentative D call: TRBD2 (5 bases). The ends were cut back, 8 bases at V and 7 bases at J, with 18 bases in the middle. In germline, CDR1 is SGHTA, CDR2 FQGTGA. This CDR3 region has 13 residues. CDR3 sequence reads: CASSEAATGEQYF. In nucleotides, the CDR3 is TGTGCCAGCTCCGAAGCGGCCACGGGAGAGCAGTACTTC.

V is TRBV12-3 or TRBV12-4 and J is TRBJ1-1, with D hard to call. The V end lost 5 bases, the J end lost 1 base, and 8 bases lay between the germline ends. This CDR3 comprises 13 residues. In nucleotides, the CDR3 is TGTGCCAGCAGTCGACAACCGAACACTGAAGCTTTCTTT. Residues: CASSRQPNTEAFF.

The chain is built from TRBV9 and TRBJ2-2; tentatively, D is TRBD1 (5 bases). Trimming stripped 0 bases from V and 7 bases from J, with 16 bases between. Germline values: CDR1 SGDLS, CDR2 YYNGEE. The length of the CDR3 is 16 residues. CDR3 in amino acids: CASSVDGYPQGGELFF. The CDR3 DNA reads TGTGCCAGCAGCGTAGACGGCTACCCTCAGGGCGGGGAGCTGTTTTTT. Using reference TRBV9 and TRBJ2-2 for the parts outside the CDR3, the full variable domain is DSGVTQTPKHLITATGQRVTLRCSPRSGDLSVYWYQQSLDQGLQFLIQYYNGEERAKGNILERFSAQQFPDLHSELNLSSLELGDSALYFCASSVDGYPQGGELFFGEGSRLTVL.

This clone was recorded once. Compared with germline, one end of the junction differs, possibly owing to a read error. The chain combines TRBV9 with TRBJ1-4; D possibly corresponds to TRBD1 (5 bases). This CDR3 is 13 amino acids long. The V gene's germline CDR1 is SGDLS and CDR2 YYNGEE. The CDR3, as DNA: TGTGCCAGCTCTAGGACAACCAATGAAAAACTGTTTTTT. Its protein is CASSRTTNEKLFF.